What follows are 20 T cell receptor beta chains derived from one specimen sequenced in a study of vaccination and CD4 T cells after COVID-19. These TCRs' antigens remain unknown. Treatment described: roughly nine-day PBMC culture with coronavirus spike peptide pools or control peptides (ViraFEST assay). Once obtained from cultured CD4+ T cells, the DNA was sequenced using the Oncomine TCR Beta short-read assay. TCRdb independently ran MiXCR on the PCR reads; one entry per CDR3 protein. The data hold roughly 15,000 distinct CDR3 sequences, with 40% to 65% observed a single time. Here the sequenced sample was CD4+ T cells from blood, cultured in vitro, taken before SARS-CoV-2 vaccination. All receptors derive from a human donor who had recovered from COVID-19.

The J gene is TRBJ1-5, the V gene TRBV7-8; D is possibly TRBD1 (6 bases). Germline V gene lookup returns CDR1 SGHVS and CDR2 FQNEAQ. This CDR3 has 17 residues. The V and J ends lost 1 base and 4 bases respectively, with 17 bases between them. CDR3 nucleotide sequence: TGTGCCAGCAGCTTAGAAGGTCAACAGGGTATAAATCAGCCCCAGCATTTT. Its protein is CASSLEGQQGINQPQHF. Together with reference TRBV7-8 and TRBJ1-5, the CDR3 gives the full variable domain: GAGVSQSPRYKVAKRGQDVALRCDPISGHVSLFWYQQALGQGPEFLTYFQNEAQLDKSGLPSDRFFAERPEGSVSTLKIQRTQQEDSAVYLCASSLEGQQGINQPQHFGDGTRLSIL.

V gene TRBV29-1 combines with J gene TRBJ2-2; the D call may be TRBD1 or TRBD2 (6 bases each). Germline V gene sequence: CDR1 SQVTM, CDR2 ANQGSEA. The CDR3 consists of 14 residues. The V gene lost 6 bases and the J gene lost 0 bases, with 11 bases spanning the gap. The CDR3 protein is CSVWGATNTGELFF. CDR3 coding DNA: TGCAGCGTGTGGGGGGCGACGAACACCGGGGAGCTGTTTTTT.

This chain uses TRBV7-9 with TRBJ1-2; tentatively, D is TRBD1 (5 bases). This CDR3 is 13 amino acids long. Germline lookup yields CDR1 SEHNR and CDR2 FQNEAQ (reference sequence). Trimming removed 3 bases at V and 4 bases at J, with 9 bases between. In DNA form, the CDR3 reads TGTGCCAGCAGCTTGACTACAGGCTATGGCTACACCTTC. Translating gives CASSLTTGYGYTF.

The J gene is TRBJ2-7, the V gene TRBV20-1; the D gene is possibly TRBD2 (6 bases). This CDR3 spans 13 amino acids. The germline V and J ends were trimmed by 3 bases and 3 bases, with 12 bases remaining between them. Germline V gene data show CDR1 as DFQATT and CDR2 as SNEGSKA (reference sequence). The CDR3 DNA is TGCAGTGCTAGGGGGGGTGGTAGCTACGAGCAGTACTTC. It is translated as CSARGGGSYEQYF.

The chain is built from TRBV6-1 and TRBJ2-6, with D tentatively TRBD1 or TRBD2 (7 bases each). The CDR3 totals 17 residues. Trimming removed 6 bases from V and 0 bases from J, with 15 bases in between. The germline gives CDR1 MNHNS, CDR2 SASEGT. The CDR3 sequence is CASRRSGGGSGANVLTF. The DNA of the CDR3 is TGTGCCAGCAGGAGATCAGGGGGGGGCTCTGGGGCCAACGTCCTGACTTTC.

The chain couples TRBV19 to TRBJ2-2, with D unresolved. V was shortened by 4 bases and J by 8 bases, with 11 bases between the two germline ends. Germline V lookup: CDR1 LNHDA, CDR2 SQIVND (reference sequence). The CDR3 is 13 amino acids. DNA of the CDR3: TGTGCCAGTAGTACGACCCTAGGGGGGGAGCTGTTTTTT. This sequence encodes CASSTTLGGELFF.

The rearrangement joins TRBV19 to TRBJ2-1, with 7 nucleotides matching TRBD2. This CDR3 spans 16 amino acids. In germline, CDR1 is LNHDA, CDR2 SQIVND (reference sequence). The ends lost 7 bases at V and 7 bases at J; junction bases unmatched: 16. This CDR3 reads CASTTAAGTAPNEQFF. DNA for the CDR3: TGTGCCAGTACCACCGCAGCGGGGACTGCACCTAATGAGCAGTTCTTC. The full variable domain, in which reference TRBV19 and TRBJ2-1 provide the parts outside the CDR3, is DGGITQSPKYLFRKEGQNVTLSCEQNLNHDAMYWYRQDPGQGLRLIYYSQIVNDFQKGDIAEGYSVSREKKESFPLTVTSAQKNPTAFYLCASTTAAGTAPNEQFFGPGTRLTVL.

Concerning this clonotype itself: The DNA is omitted, as the CDR3 cannot be located on it reliably, and the CDR3 follows TCRdb's listing. The chain has TRBV20-1 and TRBJ2-3; TRBD1, the table's D call, was not compared with the DNA. With termini counted, the CDR3 has 23 amino acids. Germline V gene data show CDR1 as DFQATT and CDR2 as SNEGSKA (reference sequence). The CDR3 region is CSARTISYEQYFGPGASTDTQYF.

The chain carries TRBV27 and TRBJ1-5; a possible D gene is TRBD1 (6 bases). Germline assignment: CDR1 MNHEY and CDR2 SMNVEV (reference sequence). The CDR3 extends over 16 amino acids. Trimming removed 5 bases at V and 2 bases at J, with 16 bases between. The DNA of the CDR3 is TGTGCCAGCAGTCCAAGGGGGGGGCTGGGCAATCAGCCCCAGCATTTT. Protein: CASSPRGGLGNQPQHF.

There are a few counts of this clonotype. The rearrangement uses TRBV28 and TRBJ2-5; D is undetermined. The CDR3 is made up of 15 amino acids. V gave up 5 bases and J gave up 0 bases, with 13 bases separating them. The germline gives CDR1 MDHEN, CDR2 SYDVKM. The CDR3 DNA reads TGTGCCAGCAGTCTTCAAACCCCGTACCAAGAGACCCAGTACTTC. Protein sequence: CASSLQTPYQETQYF.

The chain employs TRBV6-5 and TRBJ1-5; 8 bases match TRBD1. CDR1 is MNHEY, CDR2 SVGAGI, per germline. The V gene end was trimmed by 2 bases and the J gene end by 0 bases; junction bases not matched to a gene: 6. The CDR3 covers 17 residues. CDR3 amino acids: CASSYRRGQDSNQPQHF. The CDR3 DNA follows: TGTGCCAGCAGTTACAGGAGGGGACAGGATAGCAATCAGCCCCAGCATTTT.

V gene TRBV6-1 combines with J gene TRBJ1-2, with D maybe TRBD1 (5 bases). This CDR3 is built from 14 residues. The germline gives CDR1 MNHNS, CDR2 SASEGT. Trimming took off 3 bases at V and 4 bases at J, with 12 bases between the two ends. The chain's CDR3 is CASSDPTVAYGYTF. In DNA form, the CDR3 reads TGTGCCAGCAGTGACCCGACAGTAGCCTATGGCTACACCTTC.

This rearrangement joins TRBV11-3 to TRBJ1-1, with TRBD1 as a possible D gene (6 bases). Germline V CDR1 and CDR2: SGHNT, YENEEA. V lost 2 bases and J 0 bases, leaving 13 bases between the germline ends. The CDR3 contains 16 residues. The CDR3 here is CASSLFRGSLNTEAFF. In DNA, the CDR3 is TGTGCCAGCAGCTTATTCAGGGGCTCCCTGAACACTGAAGCTTTCTTT.

This clonotype has just a few counts. The rearrangement links TRBV21-1 to TRBJ2-5; whether TRBD2, the table's D call, matches the DNA was not checked. TRBV21-1 is described as a pseudogene. This CDR3 spans 15 amino acids. The CDR3 reads CASSRPSGAQETQYF. The CDR3, as DNA: TGTGCCAGCAGCCGACCTAGCGGAGCCCAAGAGACCCAGTACTTC.

The chain joins TRBV20-1 to TRBJ1-2; TRBD1 matches at 8 bases. Germline assignment: CDR1 DFQATT and CDR2 SNEGSKA (reference sequence). V was pared by 6 bases and J by 1 base, with 4 bases of the junction left unmatched. The CDR3 is made up of 13 amino acids. This CDR3 reads CSARQGFNYGYTF. The DNA for the CDR3 is TGCAGTGCCAGACAGGGGTTTAACTATGGCTACACCTTC.

This clonotype was recorded a few times. The gene calls are TRBV27 and TRBJ1-6; D call uncertain. The V end lost 0 bases, the J end lost 10 bases, and 10 bases lay between the germline ends. The CDR3 is made up of 14 amino acids. CDR1 and CDR2 (germline): MNHEY, SMNVEV (reference sequence). CDR3 loop: CASSLSTAKSPLHF. The DNA of the CDR3 is TGTGCCAGCAGTTTATCGACCGCAAAATCACCCCTCCACTTT.

The chain couples TRBV6-2 or TRBV6-3 to TRBJ1-5; 10 nucleotides line up with TRBD1. The CDR3 loop spans 14 amino acids. The V segment lost 5 bases and the J segment 7 bases; nucleotides outside the gene matches: 5. Germline V gives CDR1 MNHEY, CDR2 SVGEGT. The CDR3 DNA reads as TGTGCCAGCAGTATTGGACAGGGGGTCCAGCCCCAGCATTTT. Translation gives CASSIGQGVQPQHF.

This clonotype was counted between two and nine times. V usage is TRBV7-3 and J usage is TRBJ2-1; 10 bases line up with TRBD2. Per germline, CDR1 SGHTA and CDR2 FQGTGA. The CDR3 loop spans 18 amino acids. The trim removed 5 bases at V and 1 base at J, leaving 11 bases unmatched. CDR3 residues: CASSLGPSGRGSYNEQFF. For the CDR3, the DNA is TGTGCCAGCAGCCTTGGGCCTAGCGGGAGAGGGTCCTACAATGAGCAGTTCTTC.

The V gene is TRBV2, the J gene TRBJ1-2, with D unresolved. Germline V gene lookup returns CDR1 SNHLY and CDR2 FYNNEI. CDR3 length: 13 residues. Trimming removed 7 bases from V and 4 bases from J, with 13 bases in between. The CDR3: CASNPGRSYGYTF. The CDR3 DNA follows: TGTGCCAGCAACCCAGGACGGAGCTATGGCTACACCTTC.

This clonotype was seen more than once but under ten times. The gene calls are TRBV6-1 and TRBJ2-5; a possible D gene is TRBD1 (7 bases). CDR3 size: 13 residues. V gave up 6 bases and J gave up 7 bases, with 15 bases separating them. Germline V gene sequence: CDR1 MNHNS, CDR2 SASEGT. The chain's CDR3 is CASREGQYRTQYF. In DNA form, the CDR3 reads TGTGCCAGCAGGGAGGGACAGTATCGGACCCAGTACTTC.